One sample yielded the 3 T cell receptor beta chains listed below, sequenced in a study of shared clonotypes between healthy human individuals. The protocol was immunoSEQ multiplex PCR, while the TCRdb copy is restricted to in-frame clones and leaves out a portion. The repertoire holds approximately 2,000,000 clones, with around 90% as singletons. The specimen sequenced was naive CD4+ T cells from PBMCs. The subset here: CD45RA+ positively selected. The receptors originated from a man between 18 and 29 years old in good health. Some clones in this sample may be carry-over from other donors' samples.

J is TRBJ1-5 and V is TRBV7-3, with D maybe TRBD1 (6 bases). The CDR3 has 13 residues. Germline CDR1 is SGHTA and CDR2 is FQGTGA. V dropped 5 bases and J dropped 5 bases, with 10 bases sitting between them. Written as DNA, the CDR3 is TGTGCCAGCAGCCGGGACACAGATCAGCCCCAGCATTTT. Amino acid sequence: CASSRDTDQPQHF.

Points on this clone: The sample has other DNA sequences that encode this CDR3 too. This rearrangement joins TRBV9 to TRBJ2-1; 8 bases are a match to TRBD2. V shed 2 bases and J 4 bases; nucleotides not matched to a gene: 2. Per germline, CDR1 SGDLS and CDR2 YYNGEE. The CDR3 is made up of 14 amino acids. DNA for the CDR3: TGTGCCAGCAGCGTCACTAGCGGATACAATGAGCAGTTCTTC. Translated, it gives CASSVTSGYNEQFF.

The DNA for the CDR3 is TGTGCCAGCAGCACCGGGACACCGAACACTGAAGCTTTCTTT. Residues: CASSTGTPNTEAFF. The gene calls are TRBV7-9 and TRBJ1-1, with D maybe TRBD1 (6 bases). The CDR3 sequence is 14 residues long. Germline V lookup: CDR1 SEHNR, CDR2 FQNEAQ (reference sequence). The V and J ends lost 5 bases and 1 base respectively, with 11 bases between them.